This T cell receptor beta chain was captured by sequencing in a study of OX40 agonist ivuxolimab in advanced cancers. The study in broad terms: Ivuxolimab, which targeted the costimulatory receptor OX40 (CD134), was an agonistic, fully human IgG2 monoclonal antibody. Partial responses occurred in three dose-escalation patients: two with cutaneous melanoma and one with hepatocellular carcinoma. Peripheral TCRbeta sequencing was intended to test whether TCR sequence diversity was altered and clonal T-cell expansion was caused by ivuxolimab. In the dose-escalation cohort, 82.7% of patients were male, and the mean age was about 55 years, with a range of 23 to 79. The monotherapy dose-escalation portion (N of about 49 patients) of the phase I ivuxolimab trial is reported in the paper. Intravenous ivuxolimab was administered to patients every 2 weeks at six dose levels: 0.01, 0.1, 0.3, 1.5, 3 and 10 mg/kg. Prior anti-PD-1, anti-PD-L1 or anti-CTLA-4 therapy was permitted, and 30% to 50% of dose-escalation patients had received checkpoint inhibitors. Of the 50 to 55 dose-escalation patients, hepatocellular carcinoma was present in 19, melanoma in roughly 15, renal cell carcinoma in 9 and head and neck cancer in 9.

Patients with autoimmune disease history or receiving systemic immunosuppression were excluded from the trial. Peripheral blood for TCR sequencing was collected from all dose cohorts at baseline, on cycle 4 day 1, and on cycle 7 day 1. Samples came from an open-label, multicenter, first-in-human phase I dose-escalation trial of ivuxolimab. Adults with locally advanced or metastatic head and neck squamous cell, hepatocellular, melanoma or renal cell carcinoma were enrolled in the trial. CD4+ and CD8+ T cells were sorted separately from peripheral blood before TCR sequencing. To sequence the TCRbeta CDR3 region, genomic DNA was isolated from the sorted cells. The immunoSEQ Assay was used to sequence the TCRbeta CDR3 regions. This is the immuneACCESS table as TCRdb keeps it, with only in-frame sequences that have V and J called. A part of the clones is gone; compared with another copy, unresolved V genes explain less than half, and the rest is unexplained. The sample table shows about 69,000 clones, and more than 75% are seen once. The top ten constitute 5% to 6.5% of the sample.

The CDR3 runs 14 amino acids, cysteine and phenylalanine included. The DNA shown is the 42-base CDR3, in frame from base 1. After removal of 6 bases from V and 3 bases from J, the junction retains 7 bases not matched to a gene. For CDR1 and CDR2, the germline V gene (reference sequence) lists MNHEY and SMNVEV. Results and caveats for the whole study, not just this receptor: In partial responders in the 0.1-3.0 mg/kg groups, normalized peripheral clonal expansion was found to be among the lowest, especially among CD8+ T cells. Which antigens the clonally expanded peripheral T cells were specific for was not determined. At doses of 0.1 to 3.0 mg/kg, clonal expansion of both CD4+ and CD8+ blood T cells was observed from baseline to week 6. After ivuxolimab, more expanded clones were found on average in CD8+ T cells than in CD4+ T cells. Low levels of normalized T-cell clonal expansion were also seen in some nonresponding patients.

For this clone: The clone's antigen remains unknown. No quality values exist for individual bases; no much larger clone is one base distant.

The chain employs TRBV27 and TRBJ2-7; 8 bases in between match TRBD2. The receptor's source is an adult with an advanced solid tumor such as melanoma, head and neck, liver or kidney cancer. The input for sequencing was CD4+ or CD8+ T cells sorted from blood, taken in a trial of the OX40 agonist ivuxolimab. The bases read TGTGCCAGCAGGGACGGGGGGGGCGACTACGAGCAGTACTTC. This gives the protein CASRDGGGDYEQYF.